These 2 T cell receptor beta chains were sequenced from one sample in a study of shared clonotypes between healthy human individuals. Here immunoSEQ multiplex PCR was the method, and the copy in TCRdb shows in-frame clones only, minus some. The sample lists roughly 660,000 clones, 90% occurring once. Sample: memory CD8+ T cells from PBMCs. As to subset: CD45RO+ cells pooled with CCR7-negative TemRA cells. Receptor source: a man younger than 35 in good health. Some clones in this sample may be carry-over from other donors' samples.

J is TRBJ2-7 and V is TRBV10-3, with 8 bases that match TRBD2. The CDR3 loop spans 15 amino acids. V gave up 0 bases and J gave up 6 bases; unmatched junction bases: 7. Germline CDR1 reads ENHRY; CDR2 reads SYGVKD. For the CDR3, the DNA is TGTGCCATCAGTGAGTCAGGAGCGGGAGTTGGCGAGCAGTACTTC. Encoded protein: CAISESGAGVGEQYF.

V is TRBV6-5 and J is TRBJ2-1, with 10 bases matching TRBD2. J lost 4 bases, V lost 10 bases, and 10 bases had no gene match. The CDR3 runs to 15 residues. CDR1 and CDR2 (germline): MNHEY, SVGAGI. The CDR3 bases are TGTGCCACTCGTAGCGGGAGGTCTATTTACAATGAGCAGTTCTTC. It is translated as CATRSGRSIYNEQFF.